The clone carrying this T cell receptor beta chain occurred a few times. TCRdb fed the RT-PCR reads into MiXCR, producing one record per CDR3 protein. The table lists about a million distinct CDR3 sequences, more than 15% of them singletons. The sample is drawn from a study of patients and donors after allogeneic stem cell transplantation. The CDR3 runs 15 residues. Germline-derived CDR1 and CDR2 are MNHEY and SMNVEV (reference sequence). V shed 2 bases and J shed 6 bases, with 13 bases lying between them. The sample taken for sequencing was blood, either unsorted or a sorted T cell fraction (not recorded which). The genes are TRBV27 and TRBJ2-2, with a weak D call TRBD2 (5 bases). The TCR comes from a human donor who was either an allogeneic HSCT recipient or a stem cell or donor lymphocyte infusion donor (not recorded which). It is not recorded whose cells these are; they may come from a transplant donor. The CDR3 region is CASSLSGLMAGELFF. The CDR3 nucleotides read TGTGCCAGCAGTTTAAGTGGACTCATGGCCGGGGAGCTGTTTTTT.